The 6 T cell receptor beta chains reported below all come from one sample, sequenced in a study of radiotherapy plus CTLA-4 blockade in lung cancer. TCRdb keeps only in-frame clones here, not all; method: immunoSEQ multiplex PCR. The sample records about 67,000 clones, approximately 76% being singletons. Specimen: peripheral blood, collected from a patient treated with radiotherapy plus ipilimumab. These receptors originate from a human donor with non-small cell lung cancer whose response to radiotherapy plus ipilimumab could not be evaluated. Some clones in this sample may be carry-over from other donors' samples.

This clone was seen just once. The rearrangement links TRBV6-1 to TRBJ1-6; possibly TRBD1 for D (5 bases). The CDR3 is 17 amino acids. V gave up 1 base and J gave up 6 bases, with 16 bases separating them. Per germline, CDR1 MNHNS and CDR2 SASEGT. CDR3 amino acids: CASSEEVGVRVNSPLHF. The CDR3 bases are TGTGCCAGCAGTGAAGAGGTAGGGGTTAGGGTTAATTCACCCCTCCACTTT.

The rearrangement joins TRBV27 to TRBJ2-1; TRBD2 matches at 10 bases. The CDR3 sequence is 17 residues long. J was trimmed by 7 bases and V by 1 base; bases with no gene match: 10. Germline V lookup: CDR1 MNHEY, CDR2 SMNVEV (reference sequence). CDR3 protein: CASSLLVAGGRRNEQFF. The CDR3 DNA follows: TGTGCCAGCAGTTTATTGGTAGCGGGGGGTCGTAGGAATGAGCAGTTCTTC.

The V gene is TRBV9, the J gene TRBJ2-5; D is possibly TRBD2 (6 bases). Trimming left V 3 bases short and J 3 bases short, with 18 bases between. The CDR3 extends over 16 amino acids. Germline CDR1 is SGDLS and CDR2 is YYNGEE. The CDR3 coding sequence is TGTGCCAGCAGCGCCGGCCCGGGGACTTACAAAGAGACCCAGTACTTC. This gives the protein CASSAGPGTYKETQYF.

The chain combines TRBV27 with TRBJ1-2, with 7 bases aligning to TRBD1. V dropped 4 bases and J dropped 2; count of bases not matched to a gene: 22. This CDR3 region has 20 residues. Germline lookup yields CDR1 MNHEY and CDR2 SMNVEV (reference sequence). The DNA of the CDR3 is TGTGCCAGCAGTTCTCGACCTAACGTAATCGACAGGGTAGTAAACTATGGCTACACCTTC. This translates into CASSSRPNVIDRVVNYGYTF.

This clone occurred once. The chain joins TRBV4-2 to TRBJ1-4; 9 bases are a match to TRBD1. CDR3 length: 17 residues. V lost 1 base, J lost 7 bases, and 10 bases stayed unmatched. Germline CDR1 is LGHNA and CDR2 is YNFKEQ. CDR3 sequence (DNA): TGTGCCAGCAGCCAAGGCGCGGTGGGACAGGGTTTTGAAAAACTGTTTTTT. This translates into CASSQGAVGQGFEKLFF.

The genes are TRBV5-6 and TRBJ1-1, with D possibly TRBD1 on 5 matching bases. CDR3 length equals 15 residues. Trimming removed 0 bases at V and 1 base at J, with 10 bases between. Germline V gene data show CDR1 as SGHDT and CDR2 as YYEEEE. CDR3 coding DNA: TGTGCCAGCAGCTTGGGTGGGGCAGGGAACACTGAAGCTTTCTTT. It yields the protein CASSLGGAGNTEAFF.